The clone carrying this T cell receptor beta chain was counted only a few times. No antigen is known for it. This entry is derived from a study of T cells in Graves' hyperthyroidism and ophthalmopathy. Findings of the study overall: Researchers found most expanded thyroid clonotypes above 0.001 in blood as well. Before onset, ophthalmopathy was predicted by the model a median around 6 months earlier.

Regions amplified from RNA transcripts were the TCR beta CDR3 regions. The primer set for the first-round RT-PCR of the TCR CDR3 was HTBI. A single record per CDR3 protein comes from TCRdb applying MiXCR to the multiplex PCR reads. This sample yields more than 500,000 distinct CDR3 sequences, of which approximately 48% are seen a single time; about 40% belongs to the top ten. CDR1 is SGHTA and CDR2 is FQGNSA in the germline V gene. This CDR3 spans 14 amino acids. The specimen was peripheral blood or thyroid tissue (not recorded which). The TCR comes from an adult woman with Graves' disease, either hyperthyroidism or ophthalmopathy (not recorded which). This chain connects TRBV7-2 to TRBJ2-7; 10 nucleotides match TRBD2. The DNA end is a closer match to TRBJ2-1, so the J assignment may be wrong. The CDR3 loop reads CASSSSGRGDEQFF. The CDR3 DNA reads TGTGCCAGCAGCTCCAGCGGGAGGGGCGATGAGCAGTTCTTC.